The TCR beta chain under discussion was sequenced for a study of identical twins. Points from the study as a whole: Out-of-frame alpha sequences shared by twins showed excess low generation probability. Clonotypes of the beta chain that were abundant in cord blood carried fewer insertions (memory repertoires showed none).

TCRdb reanalysed the 5' RACE reads using MiXCR and keeps one entry per CDR3 protein. This table holds about 340,000 distinct CDR3 sequences, roughly an eighth found once. V dropped 5 bases and J dropped 0 bases, with 13 bases sitting between them. The CDR3 consists of 15 residues. Germline V CDR1 and CDR2: SEHNR, FQNEAQ (reference sequence). A word on this clonotype: As yet, its antigen is unknown.

Each donor (without exception) was a healthy Caucasian. These data are also associated with another study on yellow fever vaccine responses in identical twins.

V and J are TRBV7-9 and TRBJ2-5; the D gene is possibly TRBD1 (5 bases). The receptor comes from a woman aged 18-30 years in good health. What was sequenced was CD8+ T cells sorted from blood. CDR3 nucleotide sequence: TGTGCCAGCAGCCCCGAGACAGATCACCAAGAGACCCAGTACTTC. Translation gives CASSPETDHQETQYF.